Given below is one TCR beta chain in context. The CDR3 sequence is 15 residues long. Germline V CDR1 and CDR2: SEHNR, FQNEAQ (reference sequence). V lost 7 bases and J 0 bases, leaving 14 bases between the germline ends. The source of the sample is a study of control samples from healthy donors and cancer patients. Clones were sequenced by immunoSEQ multiplex PCR, and TCRdb holds only the in-frame ones, with some missing. This table holds some 130,000 clones, 92% found once. The source is a woman between 50 and 59 years old in good health. The sequenced sample was blood. The rearrangement uses TRBV7-9 and TRBJ2-3; the D gene is possibly TRBD2 (6 bases). CDR3 nucleotides: TGTGCCAGCACTCAAACGGGGGTTAGCACAGATACGCAGTATTTT. Amino acids: CASTQTGVSTDTQYF.